This section outlines one TCR beta chain sequence together with its context. The antigen remains unidentified. CDR3 size: 15 residues. The V and J ends lost 5 bases and 3 bases respectively, with 14 bases between them. CDR1 is SEHNR, CDR2 FQNEAQ, per germline (reference sequence). This sample was taken from a study of T cell repertoires in cytomegalovirus infection. Turning to the study itself: It was the public TCR beta signatures that indicated both CMV infection and matching HLA type.

TCRdb fed the reads into MiXCR, producing one record per CDR3 protein. The sample yields about 920,000 distinct CDR3 sequences, around 29% seen once. The chain couples TRBV7-9 to TRBJ1-3; perhaps TRBD1 as D (5 bases). The material was cultured CD8+ T cells from PBMCs, obtained from culture after CMV antigen stimulation. The receptor was isolated from a human donor in good health (CMV status not recorded). Some clones in this sample may be carry-over from other donors' samples. CDR3 sequence (DNA): TGTGCCAGCAGCACAGAGGGGCGGGATGGAAACACCATATATTTT. This encodes CASSTEGRDGNTIYF.